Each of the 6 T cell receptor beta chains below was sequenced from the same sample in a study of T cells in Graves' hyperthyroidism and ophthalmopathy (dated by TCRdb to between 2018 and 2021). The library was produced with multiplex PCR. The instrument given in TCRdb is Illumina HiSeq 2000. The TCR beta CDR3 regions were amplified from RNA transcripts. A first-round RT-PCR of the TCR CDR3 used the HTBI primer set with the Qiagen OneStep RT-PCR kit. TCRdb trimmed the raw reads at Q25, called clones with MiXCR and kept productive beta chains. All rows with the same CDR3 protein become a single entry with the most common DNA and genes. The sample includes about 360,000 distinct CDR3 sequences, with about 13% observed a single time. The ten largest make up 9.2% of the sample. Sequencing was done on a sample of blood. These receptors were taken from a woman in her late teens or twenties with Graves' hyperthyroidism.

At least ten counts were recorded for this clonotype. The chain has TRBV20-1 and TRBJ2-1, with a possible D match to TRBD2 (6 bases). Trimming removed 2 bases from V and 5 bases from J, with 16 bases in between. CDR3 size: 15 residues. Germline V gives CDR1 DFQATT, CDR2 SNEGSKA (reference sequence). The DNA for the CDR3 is TGCAGTGCTAGATCGGGGACTGGGATAGACAATGAGCAGTTCTTC. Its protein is CSARSGTGIDNEQFF.

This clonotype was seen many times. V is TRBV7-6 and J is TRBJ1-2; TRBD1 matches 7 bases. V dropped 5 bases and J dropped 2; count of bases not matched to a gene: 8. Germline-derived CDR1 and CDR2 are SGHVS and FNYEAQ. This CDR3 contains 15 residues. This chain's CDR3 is CASSLGQPLNYGYTF. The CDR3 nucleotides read TGTGCCAGCAGCCTGGGACAGCCTTTGAACTATGGCTACACCTTC.

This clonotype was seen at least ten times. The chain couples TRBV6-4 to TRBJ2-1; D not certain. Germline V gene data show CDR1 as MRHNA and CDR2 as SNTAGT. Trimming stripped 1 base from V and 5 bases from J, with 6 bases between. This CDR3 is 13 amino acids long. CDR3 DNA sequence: TGTGCCAGCAGTGACTTGACCAACAATGAGCAGTTCTTC. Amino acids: CASSDLTNNEQFF.

The CDR3 nucleotides are TGTGCCATCAGTGAAATGGGAGCGGGTCAGCCCCAGCATTTT. Translated: CAISEMGAGQPQHF. This chain links TRBV10-3 with TRBJ1-5; D is unclear. The CDR3 totals 14 residues. The V gene's germline CDR1 is ENHRY and CDR2 SYGVKD. V was cut by 3 bases and J by 6 bases, with 12 bases left in between.

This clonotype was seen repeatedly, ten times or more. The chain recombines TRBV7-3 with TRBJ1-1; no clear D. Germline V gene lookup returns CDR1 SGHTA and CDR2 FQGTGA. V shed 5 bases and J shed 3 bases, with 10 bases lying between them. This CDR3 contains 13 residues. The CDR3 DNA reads TGTGCCAGCAGCCCCCAGGCGGACACTGAAGCTTTCTTT. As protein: CASSPQADTEAFF. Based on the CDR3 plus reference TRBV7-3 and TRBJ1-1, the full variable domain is GAGVSQTPSNKVTEKGKYVELRCDPISGHTALYWYRQSLGQGPEFLIYFQGTGAADDSGLPNDRFFAVRPEGSVSTLKIQRTERGDSAVYLCASSPQADTEAFFGQGTRLTVV.

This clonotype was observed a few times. CDR3 sequence reads: CSVEAGGGADTQYF. The CDR3 region has the DNA TGCAGCGTTGAGGCGGGAGGGGGGGCAGATACGCAGTATTTT. The chain couples TRBV29-1 to TRBJ2-3; 9 positions agree with TRBD2. The CDR3 sequence is 14 residues long. Germline V gives CDR1 SQVTM, CDR2 ANQGSEA. V lost 3 bases and J lost 4; bases outside the gene matches: 5.